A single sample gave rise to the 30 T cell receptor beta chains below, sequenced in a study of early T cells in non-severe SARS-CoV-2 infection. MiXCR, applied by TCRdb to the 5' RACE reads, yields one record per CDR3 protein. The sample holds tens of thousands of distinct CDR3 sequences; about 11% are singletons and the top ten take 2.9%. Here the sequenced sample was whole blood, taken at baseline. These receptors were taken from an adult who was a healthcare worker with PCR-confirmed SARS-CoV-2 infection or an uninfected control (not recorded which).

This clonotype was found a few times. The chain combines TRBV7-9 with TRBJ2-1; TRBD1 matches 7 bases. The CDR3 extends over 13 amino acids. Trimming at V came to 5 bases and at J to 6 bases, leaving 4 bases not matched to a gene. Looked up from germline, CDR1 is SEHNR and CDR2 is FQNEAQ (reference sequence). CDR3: CASSRDSPNEQFF. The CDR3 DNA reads TGTGCCAGCAGCAGGGACAGTCCCAATGAGCAGTTCTTC.

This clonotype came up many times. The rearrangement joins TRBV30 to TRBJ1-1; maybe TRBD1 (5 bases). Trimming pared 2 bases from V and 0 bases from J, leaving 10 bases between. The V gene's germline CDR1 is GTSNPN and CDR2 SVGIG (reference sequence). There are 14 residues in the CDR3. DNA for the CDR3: TGTGCCTGGAGTAGGGACTTCTTGAACACTGAAGCTTTCTTT. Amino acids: CAWSRDFLNTEAFF.

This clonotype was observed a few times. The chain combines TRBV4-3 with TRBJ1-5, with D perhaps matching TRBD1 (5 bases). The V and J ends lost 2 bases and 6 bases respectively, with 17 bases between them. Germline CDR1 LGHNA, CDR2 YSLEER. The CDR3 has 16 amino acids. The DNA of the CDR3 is TGCGCCAGCAGCCAACCCGCCAGGGCGAAATTTCAGCCCCAGCATTTT. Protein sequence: CASSQPARAKFQPQHF.

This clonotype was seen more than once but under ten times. The CDR3 DNA is TGTGCCAGCAGCGGGGGGACTAGCGGATCAGAGACCCAGTACTTC. Its translation: CASSGGTSGSETQYF. The chain carries TRBV5-4 and TRBJ2-5; 11 bases map to TRBD2. The CDR3 contains 15 residues. The J segment lost 4 bases and the V segment lost 4 bases, leaving 6 bases of the junction unmatched. CDR1 and CDR2 (germline): SGHNT, YYREEE (reference sequence).

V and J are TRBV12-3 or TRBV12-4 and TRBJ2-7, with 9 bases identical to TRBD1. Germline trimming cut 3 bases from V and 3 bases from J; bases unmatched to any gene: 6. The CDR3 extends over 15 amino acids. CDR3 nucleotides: TGTGCCAGCAGTTTGACAGGGGGTAAGGTCTACGAGCAGTACTTC. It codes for CASSLTGGKVYEQYF.

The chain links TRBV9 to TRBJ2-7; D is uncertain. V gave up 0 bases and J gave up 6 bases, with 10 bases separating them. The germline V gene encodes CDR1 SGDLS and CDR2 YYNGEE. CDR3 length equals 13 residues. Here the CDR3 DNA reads TGTGCCAGCAGCGTAGATGGCACTTCCGAGCAGTACTTC. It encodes CASSVDGTSEQYF.

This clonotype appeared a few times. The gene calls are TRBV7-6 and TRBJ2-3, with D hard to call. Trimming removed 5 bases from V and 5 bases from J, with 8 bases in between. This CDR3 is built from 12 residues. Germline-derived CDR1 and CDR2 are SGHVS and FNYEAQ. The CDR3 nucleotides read TGTGCCAGCAGCCCGAAACAAGATACGCAGTATTTT. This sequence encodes CASSPKQDTQYF.

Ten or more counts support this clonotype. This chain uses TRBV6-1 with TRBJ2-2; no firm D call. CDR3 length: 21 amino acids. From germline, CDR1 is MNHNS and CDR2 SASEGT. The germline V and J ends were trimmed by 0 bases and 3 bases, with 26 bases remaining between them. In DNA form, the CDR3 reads TGTGCCAGCAGTGAAGCGCTTAAGGGCCTTTTTCATGCGCAAGACACCGGGGAGCTGTTTTTT. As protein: CASSEALKGLFHAQDTGELFF.

The CDR3 sequence: CSARTHWGAKNIQYF. The CDR3 coding sequence is TGCAGTGCTAGGACCCATTGGGGAGCCAAAAACATTCAGTACTTC. The rearrangement links TRBV20-1 to TRBJ2-4, with D hard to call. Per the germline V gene, CDR1 is DFQATT and CDR2 is SNEGSKA (reference sequence). This CDR3 has 15 residues. With 3 bases removed from V and 0 bases from J, the gap between germline ends came to 12 bases.

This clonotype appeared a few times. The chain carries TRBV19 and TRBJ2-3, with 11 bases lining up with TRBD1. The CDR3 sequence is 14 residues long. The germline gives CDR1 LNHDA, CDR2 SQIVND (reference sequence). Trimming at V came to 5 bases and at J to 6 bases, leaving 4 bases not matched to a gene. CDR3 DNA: TGTGCCAGTAGTCCCGGACAGGGGGCTGATACGCAGTATTTT. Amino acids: CASSPGQGADTQYF.

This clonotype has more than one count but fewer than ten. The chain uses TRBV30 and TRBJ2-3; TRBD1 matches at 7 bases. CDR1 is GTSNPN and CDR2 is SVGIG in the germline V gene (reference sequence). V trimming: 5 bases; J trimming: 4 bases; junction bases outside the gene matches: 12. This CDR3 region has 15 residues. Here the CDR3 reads CAWWGSEGAADTQYF. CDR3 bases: TGTGCCTGGTGGGGCTCCGAGGGGGCCGCAGATACGCAGTATTTT.

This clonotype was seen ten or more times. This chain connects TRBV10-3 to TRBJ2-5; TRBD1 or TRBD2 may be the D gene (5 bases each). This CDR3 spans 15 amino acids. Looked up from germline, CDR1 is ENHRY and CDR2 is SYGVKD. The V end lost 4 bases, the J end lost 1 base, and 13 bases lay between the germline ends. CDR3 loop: CAISAPGQFQETQYF. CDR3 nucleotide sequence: TGTGCCATCAGTGCGCCGGGGCAGTTCCAAGAGACCCAGTACTTC.

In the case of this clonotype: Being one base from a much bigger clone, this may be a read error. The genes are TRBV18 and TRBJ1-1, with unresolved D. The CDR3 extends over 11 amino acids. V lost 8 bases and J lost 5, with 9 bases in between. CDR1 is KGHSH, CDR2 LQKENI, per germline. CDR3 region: CASLLGTEAFF. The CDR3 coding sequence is TGTGCCAGCCTACTGGGGACTGAAGCTTTCTTT.

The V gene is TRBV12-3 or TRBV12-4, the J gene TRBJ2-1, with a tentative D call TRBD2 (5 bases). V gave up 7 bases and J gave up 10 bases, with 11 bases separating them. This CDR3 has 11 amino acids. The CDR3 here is CASTGRAEQFF. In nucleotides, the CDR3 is TGTGCCAGCACTGGGCGGGCAGAGCAGTTCTTC.

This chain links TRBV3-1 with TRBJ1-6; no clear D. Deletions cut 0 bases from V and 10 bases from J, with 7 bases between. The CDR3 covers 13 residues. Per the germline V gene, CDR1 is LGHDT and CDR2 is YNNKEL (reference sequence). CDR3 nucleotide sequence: TGTGCCAGCAGCCAAGAAATGGCGTCACCCCTCCACTTT. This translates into CASSQEMASPLHF.

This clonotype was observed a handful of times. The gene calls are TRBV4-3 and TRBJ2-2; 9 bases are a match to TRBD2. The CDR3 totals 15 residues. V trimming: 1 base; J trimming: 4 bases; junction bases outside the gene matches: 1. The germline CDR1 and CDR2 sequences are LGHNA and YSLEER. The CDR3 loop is CASSQARGGTGELFF. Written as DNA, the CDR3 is TGCGCCAGCAGCCAAGCGCGGGGGGGCACCGGGGAGCTGTTTTTT.

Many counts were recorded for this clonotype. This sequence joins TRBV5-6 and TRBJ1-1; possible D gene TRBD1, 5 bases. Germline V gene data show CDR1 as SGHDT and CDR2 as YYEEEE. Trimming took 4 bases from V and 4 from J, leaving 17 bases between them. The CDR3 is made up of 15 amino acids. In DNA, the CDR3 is TGTGCCAGCAGCCCGGTAGGGCGGGGGAGCACTGAAGCTTTCTTT. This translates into CASSPVGRGSTEAFF.

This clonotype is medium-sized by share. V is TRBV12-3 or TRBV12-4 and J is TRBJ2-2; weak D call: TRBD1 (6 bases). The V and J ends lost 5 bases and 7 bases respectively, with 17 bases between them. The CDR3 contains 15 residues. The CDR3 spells CASSPSGTRGGELFF. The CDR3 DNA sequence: TGTGCCAGCAGTCCATCCGGGACAAGAGGCGGGGAGCTGTTTTTT.

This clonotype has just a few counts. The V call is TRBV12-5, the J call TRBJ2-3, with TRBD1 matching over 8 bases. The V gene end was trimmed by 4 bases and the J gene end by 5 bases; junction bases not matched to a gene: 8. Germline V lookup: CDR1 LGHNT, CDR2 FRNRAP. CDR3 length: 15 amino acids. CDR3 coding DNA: TGTGCTAGTGGTTGGGGGACAGGAGGGAGAGATACGCAGTATTTT. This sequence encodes CASGWGTGGRDTQYF.

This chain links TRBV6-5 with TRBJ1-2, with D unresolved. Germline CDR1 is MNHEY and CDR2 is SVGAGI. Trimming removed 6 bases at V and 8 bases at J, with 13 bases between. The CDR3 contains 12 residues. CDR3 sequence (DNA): TGTGCCAGCAGGGATTCAGTCTTCGGCTACACCTTC. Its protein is CASRDSVFGYTF.

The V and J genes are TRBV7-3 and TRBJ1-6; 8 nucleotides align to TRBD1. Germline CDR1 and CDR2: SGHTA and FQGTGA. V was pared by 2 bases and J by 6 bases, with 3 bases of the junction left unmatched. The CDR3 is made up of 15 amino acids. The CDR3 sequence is CASSLQGAGNSPLHF. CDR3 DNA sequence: TGTGCCAGCAGCTTACAGGGGGCCGGTAATTCACCCCTCCACTTT.

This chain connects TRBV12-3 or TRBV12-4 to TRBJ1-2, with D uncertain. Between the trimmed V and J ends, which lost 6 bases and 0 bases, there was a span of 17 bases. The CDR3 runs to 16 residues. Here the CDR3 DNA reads TGTGCCAGCAGCCGGGAACCACCTGGCCCTAACTATGGCTACACCTTC. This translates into CASSREPPGPNYGYTF.

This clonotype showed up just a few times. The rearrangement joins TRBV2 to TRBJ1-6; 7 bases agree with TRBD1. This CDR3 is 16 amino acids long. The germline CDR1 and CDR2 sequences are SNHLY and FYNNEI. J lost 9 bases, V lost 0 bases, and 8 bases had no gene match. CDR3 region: CASSEAPRQGLSPLHF. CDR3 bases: TGTGCCAGCAGTGAAGCTCCCCGACAGGGACTTTCACCCCTCCACTTT.

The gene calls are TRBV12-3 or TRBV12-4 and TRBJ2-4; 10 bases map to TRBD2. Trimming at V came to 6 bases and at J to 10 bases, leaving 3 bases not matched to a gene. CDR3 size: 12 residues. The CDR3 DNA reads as TGTGCCAGCAGCGGACTAGCGGATATTCAGTACTTC. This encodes CASSGLADIQYF.

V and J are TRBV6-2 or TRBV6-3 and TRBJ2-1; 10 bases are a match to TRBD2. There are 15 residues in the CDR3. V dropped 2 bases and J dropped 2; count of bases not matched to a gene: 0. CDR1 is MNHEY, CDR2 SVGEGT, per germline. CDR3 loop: CASSYTSGAYNEQFF. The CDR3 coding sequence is TGTGCCAGCAGTTACACTAGCGGGGCCTACAATGAGCAGTTCTTC.

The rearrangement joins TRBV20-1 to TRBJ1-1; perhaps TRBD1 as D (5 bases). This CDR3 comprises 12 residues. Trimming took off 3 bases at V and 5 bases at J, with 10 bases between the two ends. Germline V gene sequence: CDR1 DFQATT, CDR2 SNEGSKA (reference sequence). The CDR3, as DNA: TGCAGTGCTAGGATGGGGGGGACTGAAGCTTTCTTT. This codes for CSARMGGTEAFF.

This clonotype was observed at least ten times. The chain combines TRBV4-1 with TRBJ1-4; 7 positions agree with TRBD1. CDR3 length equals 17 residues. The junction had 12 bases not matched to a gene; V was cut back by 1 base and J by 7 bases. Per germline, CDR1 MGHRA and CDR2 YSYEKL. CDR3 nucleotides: TGCGCCAGCAGCCAAGGACCACCCGGGACAGTTGGTGAAAAACTGTTTTTT. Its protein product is CASSQGPPGTVGEKLFF.

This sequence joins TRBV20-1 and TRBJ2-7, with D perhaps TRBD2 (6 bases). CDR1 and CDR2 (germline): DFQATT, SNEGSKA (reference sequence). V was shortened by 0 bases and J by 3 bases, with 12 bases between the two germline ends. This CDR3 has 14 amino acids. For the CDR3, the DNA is TGCAGTGCTAGAGATCAACTAGCTGGCTACGAGCAGTACTTC. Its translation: CSARDQLAGYEQYF.

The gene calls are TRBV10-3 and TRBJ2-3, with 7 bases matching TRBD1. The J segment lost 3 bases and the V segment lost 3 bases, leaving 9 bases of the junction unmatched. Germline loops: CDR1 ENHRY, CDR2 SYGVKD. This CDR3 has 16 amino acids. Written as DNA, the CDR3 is TGTGCCATCAGTGACCCGACAGGGAGTGTAACAGATACGCAGTATTTT. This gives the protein CAISDPTGSVTDTQYF.

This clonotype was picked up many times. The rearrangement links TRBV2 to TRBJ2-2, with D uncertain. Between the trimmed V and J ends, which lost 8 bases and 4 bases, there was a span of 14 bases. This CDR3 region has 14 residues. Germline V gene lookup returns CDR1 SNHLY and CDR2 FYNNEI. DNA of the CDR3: TGTGCCAGCCTGACTGGTCTTCTCACCGGGGAGCTGTTTTTT. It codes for CASLTGLLTGELFF.